Sequencing of this T cell receptor (beta chain) was carried out in a study of graft-versus-host responses after intestinal transplantation. Points from the study as a whole: Some patients had graft-donor T cell macrochimerism. In their allografts, the ratios of graft-versus-host to host-versus-graft T cell clones were high. Detection of GvH clones occurred in recipient marrow, and some had their first appearance in ileum or blood.

Some 200,000 CFSE-labeled responder cells were plated with some 200,000 irradiated, violet-dye-labeled stimulator cells. V lost 3 bases to trimming and J lost 11 bases, with 19 bases between them. Per germline, CDR1 MGHRA and CDR2 YSYEKL. The CDR3 sequence is 14 residues long. The data were produced by immunoSEQ multiplex PCR, yet TCRdb's version contains in-frame clones alone and is incomplete. The sample contains 8,500 to 11,000 clones, around 29% of which appear only once. The sample in question was alloreactive CD4+ T cells from a mixed lymphocyte reaction culture, obtained before transplantation. Subset in this sample: CFSE-low proliferating T cells sorted from roughly six-day pre-transplant mixed lymphocyte reaction (GvH or HvG direction). The chain joins TRBV4-1 to TRBJ1-1, with unresolved D. The clonotype comes from a human patient who was an organ donor for intestinal transplantation. The chain's CDR3 is CASSQTLTRTLAFF. The CDR3 nucleotides are TGCGCCAGCAGCCAGACCTTGACCCGAACGCTGGCTTTCTTT.